The clone carrying this TCR beta chain was observed at least ten times. The sample comes from a study of blood T cells in healthy people across ages. Study information: Template switching caught about one barcoded beta molecule for each two T cells.

Using a J-beta primer mix together with a sample-barcoded 5' primer, a second PCR was run for about 6 to 12 cycles. One entry per CDR3 protein results from TCRdb running MiXCR on the 5' RACE reads. The sample has 1.5 million to 2 million distinct CDR3 sequences, roughly 52% seen once. Looked up from germline, CDR1 is MGHRA and CDR2 is YSYEKL. The V segment lost 3 bases and the J segment 2 bases; nucleotides outside the gene matches: 3. This CDR3 has 14 residues. Sequencing was done on a sample of blood. The rearrangement joins TRBV4-1 to TRBJ2-7; 8 positions agree with TRBD1. This receptor was identified in a middle-aged woman in good health. The CDR3 here is CASSHLGQAYEQYF. The CDR3 DNA reads TGCGCCAGCAGCCACCTGGGACAGGCCTACGAGCAGTACTTC.